This TCR beta chain was sequenced in a study of CD8+CD57+ T cells in acquired aplastic anemia. In the case of this clonotype: One end of the junction varies from germline; a read error may be responsible.

For CDR3 and TCR beta VDJ profiling, genomic DNA was the template used. One entry per CDR3 protein results from TCRdb running MiXCR on the reads. The sample includes about 400,000 distinct CDR3 sequences, just under 70% of them seen just once. This CDR3 spans 14 amino acids. Germline V gives CDR1 SNHLY, CDR2 FYNNEI. The specimen was sorted CD4+, CD8+, or CD8+CD57+ T cells (not recorded which) from PBMCs. The genes are TRBV2 and TRBJ1-6; TRBD1 is a possible D gene (5 bases). This sequence originates from a human donor in good health, serving as a control. The CDR3 is CASSVSRGGSAQLF. The DNA for the CDR3 is TGTGCCAGCAGTGTCTCCCGGGGGGGGTCTGCCCAGCTCTTC. Drawing the rest from reference TRBV2 and TRBJ1-6, the complete variable domain is EPEVTQTPSHQVTQMGQEVILRCVPISNHLYFYWYRQILGQKVEFLVSFYNNEISEKSEIFDDQFSVERPDGSNFTLKIRSTKLEDSAMYFCASSVSRGGSAQLFGNGTRLTVT.